This TCR beta chain stems from a study of blood T cell repertoires in COVID-19. About the research overall: The analysed material was cDNA or gDNA that came from T cells, B-cell-depleted T cells, or PBMCs.

J lost 10 bases, V lost 1 base, and 7 bases had no gene match. The CDR3 is made up of 15 amino acids. Germline values: CDR1 MNHEY, CDR2 SVGEGT. As processed by the authors: Cell counts per sample came from amplifying reference gene primers. Some clones are missing from TCRdb's copy, which holds only in-frame ones; the method was immunoSEQ multiplex PCR. The DNA was the basis for D and trimming; V, J and clone size are from that table. The sample comprises over 200,000 clones, 75% to 90% of which are singletons, and about 5% rests with the top ten. The origin of this receptor is a human donor in a cohort sampled during active COVID-19. This chain connects TRBV6-2 or TRBV6-3 to TRBJ2-1; 10 nucleotides match TRBD2. Sequenced input: peripheral blood. CDR3 nucleotide sequence: TGTGCCAGCAGTTACTGGGCTAGCGGGAGTGAAGAGCAGTTCTTC. It codes for CASSYWASGSEEQFF.